A single sample is the source of the 18 T cell receptor beta chains below, sequenced in a study of blood T cell repertoires in COVID-19. TCRdb's table, derived via immunoSEQ multiplex PCR, lists solely in-frame clones and lacks some. The table lists around 56,000 clones, about 90% of them singletons, with around 7.3% in the top ten. The sequenced material came from peripheral blood. The receptors shown here come from an older woman with active or convalescent COVID-19.

This clone was detected once. The chain carries TRBV9 and TRBJ1-4; perhaps TRBD1 as D (5 bases). The CDR3 contains 15 residues. V gave up 4 bases and J gave up 8 bases, with 18 bases separating them. The germline CDR1 and CDR2 sequences are SGDLS and YYNGEE. CDR3 in DNA: TGTGCCAGCAGCCCCCAGGGAGGTCTTGTGGAAAAACTGTTTTTT. Translated, it gives CASSPQGGLVEKLFF.

The chain uses TRBV7-2 and TRBJ1-2; no definite D call. The V and J ends lost 1 base and 7 bases respectively, with 10 bases between them. CDR3 length equals 13 residues. CDR1 SGHTA and CDR2 FQGNSA come from the germline V gene. The CDR3 here is CASSLVDIRGYTF. The CDR3 DNA is TGTGCCAGCAGCTTAGTAGACATCCGTGGCTACACCTTC.

This chain connects TRBV7-3 to TRBJ2-1; TRBD2 matches at 8 bases. Trimming removed 3 bases from V and 9 bases from J; junction bases left unmatched: 7. The CDR3 is 14 amino acids. Germline CDR1 and CDR2: SGHTA and FQGTGA. As DNA, the CDR3 is TGTGCCAGCAGCTTGGCGGGGGGCCGCAGTGAGCAGTTCTTC. Translating it yields CASSLAGGRSEQFF.

The chain joins TRBV2 to TRBJ2-6; TRBD2 matches 7 bases. Germline trimming cut 3 bases from V and 2 bases from J; bases unmatched to any gene: 4. CDR1 is SNHLY and CDR2 is FYNNEI in the germline V gene. The CDR3 runs to 16 residues. Here the CDR3 reads CASSDGLAAGANVLTF. DNA for the CDR3: TGTGCCAGCAGTGACGGGCTAGCGGCTGGGGCCAACGTCCTGACTTTC.

The chain combines TRBV19 with TRBJ2-1, with TRBD2 matching 7 bases. Germline-derived CDR1 and CDR2 are LNHDA and SQIVND (reference sequence). This CDR3 is built from 15 residues. With V trimmed by 4 bases and J by 8 bases, 11 bases remained unmatched. This chain's CDR3 is CASSKFREVGDEQFF. CDR3 nucleotides: TGTGCCAGTAGTAAATTTCGGGAGGTTGGCGATGAGCAGTTCTTC.

This rearrangement joins TRBV6-2 or TRBV6-3 to TRBJ1-5; no clear D. The CDR3 is made up of 13 amino acids. The V gene lost 8 bases and the J gene lost 5 bases, with 13 bases spanning the gap. CDR1 is MNHEY and CDR2 is SVGEGT in the germline V gene. The CDR3: CASGPLRDQPQHF. The DNA for the CDR3 is TGTGCCAGCGGCCCTCTCCGGGATCAGCCCCAGCATTTT.

The chain has TRBV27 and TRBJ1-4; 8 bases agree with TRBD1. Trimming removed 2 bases from V and 7 bases from J; junction bases left unmatched: 3. Germline assignment: CDR1 MNHEY and CDR2 SMNVEV (reference sequence). The CDR3 is made up of 14 amino acids. The CDR3 is CASSLTGGGEKLFF. The CDR3 DNA reads as TGTGCCAGCAGTTTAACAGGGGGGGGTGAAAAACTGTTTTTT.

The V and J genes are TRBV3-1 (or the pseudogene TRBV3-2) and TRBJ1-2; D remains unclear. The CDR3 has 15 residues. Deletions cut 3 bases from V and 4 bases from J, with 15 bases between. CDR1 LGHDT and CDR2 YNNKEL come from the germline V gene (reference sequence). For the CDR3, the DNA is TGTGCCAGCAGCCATCGGACTGTCCGGGGCTATGGCTACACCTTC. Translating it yields CASSHRTVRGYGYTF.

A single count supports this clone. This chain uses TRBV6-5 with TRBJ2-7; TRBD1 agrees at 9 bases. Germline V gene data show CDR1 as MNHEY and CDR2 as SVGAGI. The V segment lost 5 bases and the J segment 4 bases; nucleotides outside the gene matches: 6. The CDR3 length is 14 residues. The CDR3 here is CASSKTGGAYEQYF. The CDR3 DNA follows: TGTGCCAGCAGTAAAACAGGGGGCGCTTACGAGCAGTACTTC.

The rearrangement joins TRBV6-4 to TRBJ1-6, with D unresolved. Germline values: CDR1 MRHNA, CDR2 SNTAGT. Trimming cost V 2 bases and J 10 bases, with 12 bases left between them. This CDR3 has 14 amino acids. The CDR3 bases are TGTGCCAGCAGTGACGCTGATCCGGGATCACCCCTCCACTTT. It encodes CASSDADPGSPLHF.

V and J are TRBV3-1 (or the pseudogene TRBV3-2) and TRBJ1-4, with 7 nucleotides matching TRBD1. This CDR3 region has 15 residues. Losses at the gene ends were 5 bases for V and 4 bases for J; bases not matched to a gene: 7. Germline V CDR1 and CDR2: LGHDT, YNNKEL (reference sequence). The CDR3 sequence is CASSDRDSYNEKLFF. As DNA, the CDR3 is TGTGCCAGCAGCGACCGGGACAGCTATAATGAAAAACTGTTTTTT.

The CDR3 DNA reads TGTGCCAGCAGCTTAGATTCGGGGGGTGGAAACATTCAGTACTTC. Residues: CASSLDSGGGNIQYF. The chain joins TRBV7-2 to TRBJ2-4, with 7 bases lining up with TRBD2. After removal of 1 base from V and 6 bases from J, the junction contained 6 bases not matched to a gene. There are 15 residues in the CDR3. Germline V CDR1 and CDR2: SGHTA, FQGNSA.

The chain uses TRBV5-1 and TRBJ2-3; TRBD1 is a possible D gene (5 bases). Germline V gene data show CDR1 as SGHRS and CDR2 as YFSETQ. Trimming pared 5 bases from V and 2 bases from J, leaving 12 bases between. The CDR3 runs to 14 residues. The CDR3: CASRSSGSTDTQYF. The CDR3 coding sequence is TGCGCCAGCAGATCCTCAGGGTCCACAGATACGCAGTATTTT.

This chain uses TRBV9 with TRBJ2-1, with 7 bases that match TRBD2. This CDR3 comprises 15 residues. Germline assignment: CDR1 SGDLS and CDR2 YYNGEE. The junction had 5 bases not matched to a gene; V was cut back by 1 base and J by 4 bases. The CDR3 DNA follows: TGTGCCAGCAGCGTATTGAGTAGCGGGTACAATGAGCAGTTCTTC. Translated: CASSVLSSGYNEQFF.

V is TRBV2 and J is TRBJ1-2, with D possibly matching TRBD1 (6 bases). The CDR3 is 13 residues long. Germline assignment: CDR1 SNHLY and CDR2 FYNNEI. Trimming pared 6 bases from V and 2 bases from J, leaving 10 bases between. The CDR3 is CASSEDRNYGYTF. CDR3 DNA: TGTGCCAGCAGCGAGGACAGAAACTATGGCTACACCTTC.

This chain joins TRBV27 and TRBJ1-5, with 7 positions matching TRBD1. CDR1 and CDR2 (germline): MNHEY, SMNVEV (reference sequence). The CDR3 has 15 residues. The V and J ends lost 5 bases and 1 base, in that order; junction bases with no gene match: 5. The CDR3 spells CASSNRGRSNQPQHF. The CDR3 DNA reads TGTGCCAGCAGTAACAGGGGACGGAGCAATCAGCCCCAGCATTTT.

The CDR3 DNA reads TGTGCCAGCAGAATGGGACAGTCAAACACTGAAGCTTTCTTT. It yields the protein CASRMGQSNTEAFF. The chain joins TRBV6-5 to TRBJ1-1; 7 nucleotides align to TRBD1. The CDR3 spans 14 residues. CDR1 is MNHEY and CDR2 is SVGAGI in the germline V gene. J was trimmed by 2 bases and V by 6 bases; bases with no gene match: 6.

The chain couples TRBV28 to TRBJ1-2; 8 bases are a match to TRBD1. The length of the CDR3 is 13 residues. V lost 4 bases to trimming and J lost 5 bases; unmatched junction nucleotides: 3. The V gene's germline CDR1 is MDHEN and CDR2 SYDVKM. DNA of the CDR3: TGTGCCAGCAGTTGGACAGGGCGGTATGGCTACACCTTC. Amino acids: CASSWTGRYGYTF.